This record looks at one T cell receptor beta chain sequence and its context. This record comes from a study of Graves' ophthalmopathy and Graves' hyperthyroidism. Overall study: Peripheral blood samples were taken at initial diagnosis, before any treatment.

Those donors who had ophthalmopathy presented with moderate-to-severe activity, a CAS of ≥3, a NOSPECS of ≥4 and a duration under 3 months. CDR3 length: 16 amino acids. The germline CDR1 and CDR2 sequences are MNHEY and SVGEGT. Trimming took 1 base from V and 7 from J; bases not matched to a gene: 10. Amplification of the TCR beta CDR3 regions used RNA transcripts (as template). RT-PCR in the first round used HTBI primers; a second-round multiplex PCR followed. TCRdb reanalysed the multiplex PCR reads using MiXCR and keeps one entry per CDR3 protein. The data hold about 210,000 distinct CDR3 sequences, with 25% to 30% observed a single time.

The receptor was isolated from a man aged 50 to 59 with Graves' ophthalmopathy. Sequencing was done on a sample of peripheral blood. The chain joins TRBV6-2 or TRBV6-3 to TRBJ2-3, with 8 bases that match TRBD2. The CDR3 DNA follows: TGTGCCAGCAGTTACTGGCCCAGCGGGAGTGGAAATACGCAGTATTTT. Translating gives CASSYWPSGSGNTQYF.